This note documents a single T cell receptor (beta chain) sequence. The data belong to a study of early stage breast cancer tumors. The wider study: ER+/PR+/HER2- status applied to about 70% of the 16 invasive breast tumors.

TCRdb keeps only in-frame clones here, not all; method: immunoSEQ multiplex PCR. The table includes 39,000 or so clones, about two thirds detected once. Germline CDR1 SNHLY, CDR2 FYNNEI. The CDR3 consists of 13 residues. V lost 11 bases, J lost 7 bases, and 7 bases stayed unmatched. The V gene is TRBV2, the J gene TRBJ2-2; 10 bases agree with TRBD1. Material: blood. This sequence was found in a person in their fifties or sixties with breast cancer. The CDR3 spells CAGRQGANGELFF. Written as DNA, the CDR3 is TGTGCCGGGCGACAGGGGGCTAACGGGGAGCTGTTTTTT.